These 25 T cell receptor beta chains came from one sample sequenced in a study of cytotoxic CD8 clonotypes in ibrutinib-treated CLL. Libraries were prepared by immunoSEQ multiplex PCR; TCRdb keeps only in-frame clonotypes and omits some of them. The sample has 150,000 to 200,000 clones; approximately 90% are singletons. Specimen: PBMCs, collected at disease progression, from a patient treated with ibrutinib. The receptors originated from a human donor with chronic lymphocytic leukemia.

The chain joins TRBV11-1 to TRBJ2-1; maybe TRBD2 (6 bases). The length of the CDR3 is 13 residues. Germline CDR1 is SGHAT and CDR2 is FQDESV (reference sequence). Trimming removed 3 bases at V and 8 bases at J, with 11 bases between. DNA of the CDR3: TGTGCCAGCAGCTTGACTAGGTTTGATGAGCAGTTCTTC. It translates to CASSLTRFDEQFF.

This clone has just a few counts. V usage is TRBV2 and J usage is TRBJ2-5, with 8 bases identical to TRBD1. V lost 2 bases to trimming and J lost 2 bases; unmatched junction nucleotides: 7. The CDR3 spans 16 residues. From germline, CDR1 is SNHLY and CDR2 FYNNEI. CDR3 sequence: CASSEWYDRGQETQYF. DNA of the CDR3: TGTGCCAGCAGTGAATGGTACGACAGGGGTCAAGAGACCCAGTACTTC.

A few counts support this clone. V usage is TRBV27 and J usage is TRBJ1-2; tentatively, D is TRBD1 (5 bases). From germline, CDR1 is MNHEY and CDR2 SMNVEV (reference sequence). Trimming pared 6 bases from V and 8 bases from J, leaving 13 bases between. The CDR3 extends over 12 amino acids. DNA of the CDR3: TGTGCCAGCAGGGGAGGGGTTCAAGGCTACACCTTC. This translates into CASRGGVQGYTF.

The CDR3: CASSQDLTGSDTQYF. The CDR3 bases are TGTGCCAGCAGCCAAGATCTGACAGGGTCAGATACGCAGTATTTT. V is TRBV7-3 and J is TRBJ2-3, with 7 bases that match TRBD1. J gave up 4 bases and V 5 bases, and 9 bases lay outside the gene matches. The CDR3 spans 15 residues. The germline V gene encodes CDR1 SGHTA and CDR2 FQGTGA. The whole variable domain, remainder taken from reference TRBV7-3 and TRBJ2-3, is GAGVSQTPSNKVTEKGKYVELRCDPISGHTALYWYRQSLGQGPEFLIYFQGTGAADDSGLPNDRFFAVRPEGSVSTLKIQRTERGDSAVYLCASSQDLTGSDTQYFGPGTRLTVL.

J is TRBJ1-1 and V is TRBV28; D is ambiguous. This CDR3 has 16 residues. Trimming left V 2 bases short and J 4 bases short, with 17 bases between. Germline assignment: CDR1 MDHEN and CDR2 SYDVKM. In DNA form, the CDR3 reads TGTGCCAGCAGTTTAAGTCCTCTGGGCGGCGGCACTGAAGCTTTCTTT. This translates into CASSLSPLGGGTEAFF.

The CDR3 bases are TGTGCCAGCACCGACTTGGGAGCGGGAGAGAGGAACACCGGGGAGCTGTTTTTT. This encodes CASTDLGAGERNTGELFF. The chain recombines TRBV28 with TRBJ2-2, with 8 positions matching TRBD2. This CDR3 is 18 amino acids long. Germline values: CDR1 MDHEN, CDR2 SYDVKM. J lost 1 base, V lost 7 bases, and 14 bases had no gene match.

This clone was counted between two and nine times. The gene calls are TRBV7-3 and TRBJ2-1; TRBD1 matches at 9 bases. J gave up 6 bases and V 3 bases, and 6 bases lay outside the gene matches. The CDR3 is 15 residues long. Germline V gives CDR1 SGHTA, CDR2 FQGTGA. The CDR3 region is CASSFPGQGLNEQFF. The DNA of the CDR3 is TGTGCCAGCAGCTTCCCGGGACAGGGTCTCAATGAGCAGTTCTTC.

The chain uses TRBV9 and TRBJ2-1, with 10 bases that match TRBD2. This CDR3 has 16 residues. Germline values: CDR1 SGDLS, CDR2 YYNGEE. Unmatched junction bases numbered 7, after V lost 0 bases and J lost 7 bases. The CDR3 loop reads CASSVEGTSARNEQFF. The CDR3 nucleotides read TGTGCCAGCAGCGTAGAAGGGACTAGCGCGCGTAATGAGCAGTTCTTC.

The J gene is TRBJ2-1, the V gene TRBV18; D unresolved. Trimming took 3 bases from V and 7 from J, leaving 10 bases between them. CDR3 length: 13 residues. Germline CDR1 reads KGHSH; CDR2 reads LQKENI. This CDR3 is CASSPDAANEQFF. CDR3 nucleotide sequence: TGTGCCAGCTCACCCGACGCGGCGAATGAGCAGTTCTTC.

The chain combines TRBV7-9 with TRBJ2-4; D possibly corresponds to TRBD1 (5 bases). CDR1 and CDR2 (germline): SEHNR, FQNEAQ (reference sequence). CDR3 size: 15 residues. Deletions cut 2 bases from V and 6 bases from J, with 14 bases between. CDR3 protein: CASSLSVGRVNIQYF. The CDR3 DNA reads TGTGCCAGCAGCTTAAGCGTTGGCAGGGTAAACATTCAGTACTTC.

The V gene is TRBV19, the J gene TRBJ2-7; unclear D gene. CDR3 length: 11 amino acids. V dropped 5 bases and J dropped 7 bases, with 9 bases sitting between them. Germline CDR1 is LNHDA and CDR2 is SQIVND (reference sequence). CDR3 region: CASSQRREQYF. The DNA for the CDR3 is TGTGCCAGTAGTCAACGTAGGGAGCAGTACTTC.

This clone was seen a few times. The chain combines TRBV6-6 with TRBJ1-1, with D uncertain. This CDR3 is built from 15 residues. V was pared by 0 bases and J by 1 base, with 9 bases between. Germline lookup yields CDR1 MNHNY and CDR2 SVGAGI (reference sequence). This chain's CDR3 is CASSYSRTGNTEAFF. The DNA for the CDR3 is TGTGCCAGCAGTTACTCTCGGACGGGGAACACTGAAGCTTTCTTT.

The chain couples TRBV2 to TRBJ2-7; D is uncertain. The V end was cut by 8 bases, the J end by 0 bases, with 14 bases between. The CDR3 has 14 amino acids. CDR1 is SNHLY, CDR2 FYNNEI, per germline. The CDR3 sequence is CASGSPPSSYEQYF. Written as DNA, the CDR3 is TGTGCCAGCGGGTCTCCCCCAAGCTCCTACGAGCAGTACTTC.

V is TRBV7-8 and J is TRBJ2-1; D remains ambiguous. This CDR3 region has 11 residues. Germline assignment: CDR1 SGHVS and CDR2 FQNEAQ. Trimming removed 3 bases from V and 3 bases from J, with 0 bases in between. The CDR3 is CASSFYNEQFF. The CDR3 bases are TGTGCCAGCAGCTTCTACAATGAGCAGTTCTTC.

The count of this clone is one. This rearrangement joins TRBV7-2 to TRBJ1-1, with 7 bases identical to TRBD1. V lost 2 bases and J lost 1; bases outside the gene matches: 13. Germline-derived CDR1 and CDR2 are SGHTA and FQGNSA. The CDR3 has 18 residues. CDR3 coding DNA: TGTGCCAGCAGCTTAACATTTAGCGGGACAGACGGGAACACTGAAGCTTTCTTT. Translation: CASSLTFSGTDGNTEAFF.

The chain is built from TRBV5-4 and TRBJ1-1; possibly TRBD1 for D (6 bases). The CDR3 contains 15 residues. Per the germline V gene, CDR1 is SGHNT and CDR2 is YYREEE (reference sequence). The ends were cut back, 4 bases at V and 0 bases at J, with 13 bases in the middle. CDR3 in amino acids: CASSRNRALNTEAFF. The CDR3 nucleotides read TGTGCCAGCAGCCGAAACAGGGCCCTGAACACTGAAGCTTTCTTT.

Ten or more counts support this clone. The chain employs TRBV6-1 and TRBJ2-1; D uncertain. The CDR3 is 13 residues long. The V end was cut by 10 bases, the J end by 2 bases, with 12 bases between. Looked up from germline, CDR1 is MNHNS and CDR2 is SASEGT. CDR3 region: CATQAPAYNEQFF. The CDR3 DNA reads as TGTGCCACCCAAGCCCCTGCCTACAATGAGCAGTTCTTC.

This clone was seen once. This chain connects TRBV4-2 to TRBJ2-7; TRBD2 matches 11 bases. Germline V CDR1 and CDR2: LGHNA, YNFKEQ. V trimming: 4 bases; J trimming: 3 bases; junction bases outside the gene matches: 17. This CDR3 comprises 19 residues. The CDR3 sequence is CASSLRPGLAEMDLYEQYF. The CDR3 bases are TGTGCCAGCAGCCTGCGACCGGGACTAGCGGAAATGGACCTCTACGAGCAGTACTTC.

The table lists this clone with a count of one. The V gene is TRBV9, the J gene TRBJ2-1, with TRBD1 as a possible D gene (5 bases). Germline CDR1 reads SGDLS; CDR2 reads YYNGEE. The CDR3 totals 16 residues. The V and J ends lost 4 bases and 0 bases respectively, with 14 bases between them. CDR3 loop: CASSPWGADSYNEQFF. DNA for the CDR3: TGTGCCAGCAGCCCCTGGGGCGCGGACTCCTACAATGAGCAGTTCTTC.

This chain joins TRBV30 and TRBJ1-1; D may be TRBD1 (5 bases). Germline CDR1 is GTSNPN and CDR2 is SVGIG (reference sequence). The CDR3 is 13 residues long. The germline V and J ends were trimmed by 1 base and 5 bases, with 11 bases remaining between them. CDR3 sequence: CAWSGPGGTEAFF. Here the CDR3 DNA reads TGTGCCTGGAGTGGACCCGGGGGGACTGAAGCTTTCTTT.

The J gene is TRBJ2-7, the V gene TRBV28; 10 bases match TRBD1. V shed 1 base and J 4 bases; nucleotides not matched to a gene: 4. CDR1 MDHEN and CDR2 SYDVKM come from the germline V gene. The length of the CDR3 is 15 residues. As DNA, the CDR3 is TGTGCCAGCAGTTTATTAGTGGGACAGGGGTACGAGCAGTACTTC. Protein sequence: CASSLLVGQGYEQYF.

The rearrangement joins TRBV10-2 to TRBJ2-1; 7 bases line up with TRBD1. The V gene end was trimmed by 6 bases and the J gene end by 11 bases; junction bases not matched to a gene: 10. The CDR3 runs to 13 residues. Germline CDR1 and CDR2: WSHSY and SAAADI. CDR3 in amino acids: CASSRQGERKQFF. The CDR3 DNA is TGCGCCAGCAGCCGTCAGGGGGAGAGGAAGCAGTTCTTC.

The chain employs TRBV4-1 and TRBJ1-3; D is ambiguous. The CDR3 has 14 amino acids. Looked up from germline, CDR1 is MGHRA and CDR2 is YSYEKL. Deletions cut 0 bases from V and 3 bases from J, with 6 bases between. CDR3 sequence reads: CASSQEGFGNTIYF. DNA for the CDR3: TGCGCCAGCAGCCAAGAGGGTTTTGGAAACACCATATATTTT.

This chain links TRBV6-5 with TRBJ1-5; maybe TRBD1 (5 bases). Germline CDR1 is MNHEY and CDR2 is SVGAGI. Trimming pared 4 bases from V and 6 bases from J, leaving 16 bases between. This CDR3 is 15 amino acids long. The CDR3 sequence is CASSFSSGGGQPQHF. The CDR3 nucleotides read TGTGCCAGCAGTTTCAGTAGTGGGGGTGGTCAGCCCCAGCATTTT.

The J gene is TRBJ2-7, the V gene TRBV27; TRBD1 matches 7 bases. The junction had 8 bases not matched to a gene; V was cut back by 4 bases and J by 5 bases. The CDR3 sequence is 14 residues long. CDR1 and CDR2 (germline): MNHEY, SMNVEV (reference sequence). CDR3 DNA: TGTGCCAGCAGTTCGACAGGGCTCCTGGACGAGCAGTACTTC. Translation: CASSSTGLLDEQYF.